This T cell receptor (beta chain) emerged from a study of response to subunit inactivated influenza vaccine. Concerning this clonotype itself: Its cognate antigen is unknown.

A single record per CDR3 protein comes from TCRdb applying MiXCR to the RT-PCR reads. This sample carries about 780,000 distinct CDR3 sequences, under 20% of them seen once, and the ten largest clones take approximately 11%. The CDR3 runs to 13 residues. The germline V gene encodes CDR1 MDHEN and CDR2 SYDVKM. Trimming stripped 3 bases from V and 6 bases from J, with 11 bases between. General study findings and limits: After each seasonal influenza vaccination, few new T cells are recruited, the authors suggested.

The sequenced sample was PBMCs from blood, obtained around 5 days after vaccination. V gene TRBV28 combines with J gene TRBJ1-2; D call uncertain. This TCR derives from a man aged 50-60 years who received an inactivated influenza vaccine. This CDR3 is CASSLGSFDGYTF. CDR3 in DNA: TGTGCCAGCAGTTTGGGGTCTTTCGATGGCTACACCTTC.